The present T cell receptor (beta chain) was sequenced within a study of T cells in localized non-small cell lung cancer (TCRdb year 2020). Background for the entire study: The study analyzed T cell repertoires of under 250 early-stage NSCLC patients, comparing tumors and uninvolved tumor-adjacent lungs. The cohort was made up of a few hundred treatment-naive NSCLC patients whose localized lung tumors had been resected. A mean age of roughly 66 years was recorded for the NSCLC patients, of whom under 150 were male and about 100 were female. What the study reported, not specific to this receptor: Because the study design was exploratory, TCR variables were selected using unadjusted p-values without false-discovery rate correction. Because multi-region tumor sequencing was not done, intratumor heterogeneity could not be ruled out. Higher blood T cell density associated with longer overall survival, while higher adjacent-lung clonality associated with shorter survival. A median of 57 of the top 100 tumor clones turned up in the paired uninvolved adjacent lung, and under 30 of those clones also ranked among the top 100 of that same adjacent lung. Uninvolved tumor-adjacent lung showed the highest T cell clonality, higher than tumor, which suggests more focused antigenic responses in the adjacent lung.

Counted from cysteine to phenylalanine, this CDR3 has 17 amino acids. Kept here is only the CDR3 DNA, which spans 51 bases and is read in frame from base 1. Trimming leaves V shorter by 4 bases and J shorter by 0 bases, with the junction holding 7 bases beyond the gene matches. The germline V gene sets CDR1 to SGHRS and CDR2 to YFSETQ. In the case of this clone: Its antigen is unknown. Base qualities are not at hand, and no much larger clone is one base apart.

TCR beta CDR3 regions were sequenced from DNA using the immunoSEQ Assay. Turning to the authors' computational methods: T cell density was computed as TCR beta template counts normalized to usable DNA estimated by amplifying housekeeping genes. Using the preseqR package, richness was estimated by extrapolating to 120,000 templates for tissue samples and 400,000 templates for PBMC samples. Clonality was taken to be one minus Pielou's evenness. Tissue-enriched TCRs were identified by differential abundance testing using productive amino-acid clonotypes, minimum total count 5 and alpha 0.1. Repertoire overlap between compartments was quantified with the Jaccard Index and Morisita Overlap Index. GLIPH grouped TCR beta CDR3s together with public tetramer-defined viral CDR3s, and a viral motif had to include at least three viral sequences and show V-gene enrichment. This is the immuneACCESS table as TCRdb keeps it, with only in-frame sequences that have V and J called. A part of the clones is gone; compared with another copy, unresolved V genes explain less than half, and the rest is unexplained. V, J and clone size were drawn from that table, and D and trimming were deduced from the DNA. Recorded for this sample are fewer than 2,500 clones; 20% to 25% of them occurred a single time. The top ten clones comprise about a tenth of the sample.

Uninvolved adjacent lung was obtained at least 2 cm from the tumor margin, and the absence of atypia was confirmed by two independent pathologists. At diagnosis, tumor, uninvolved tumor-adjacent lung and peripheral blood were collected and then preserved as a mix of FFPE and fresh-frozen material. Here the sequenced sample was normal lung tissue next to the tumor, taken before any cancer treatment. This receptor was obtained from a female donor over 55 with stage I lung adenocarcinoma. The chain is made from TRBV5-1 and TRBJ2-1; 10 of the junction bases match TRBD2. The nucleotide sequence is TGCGCCAGCAGCCACCGACCTAGCGGGAGCTCCTACAATGAGCAGTTCTTC. The encoded protein is CASSHRPSGSSYNEQFF. When the CDR3 is completed using the reference TRBV5-1 and TRBJ2-1 genes on either side, the full variable domain is KAGVTQTPRYLIKTRGQQVTLSCSPISGHRSVSWYQQTPGQGLQFLFEYFSETQRNKGNFPGRFSGRQFSNSRSEMNVSTLELGDSALYLCASSHRPSGSSYNEQFFGPGTRLTVL.